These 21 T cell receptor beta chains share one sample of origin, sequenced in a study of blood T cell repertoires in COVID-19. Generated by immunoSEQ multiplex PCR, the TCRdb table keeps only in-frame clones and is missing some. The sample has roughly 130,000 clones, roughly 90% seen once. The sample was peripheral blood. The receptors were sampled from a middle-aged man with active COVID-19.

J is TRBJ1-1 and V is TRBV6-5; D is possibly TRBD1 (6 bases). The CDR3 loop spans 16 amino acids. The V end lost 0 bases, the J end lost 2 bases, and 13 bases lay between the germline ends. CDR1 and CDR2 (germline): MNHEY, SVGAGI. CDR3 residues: CASSYSRTALNTEAFF. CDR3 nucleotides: TGTGCCAGCAGTTACTCGAGGACAGCCTTAAACACTGAAGCTTTCTTT.

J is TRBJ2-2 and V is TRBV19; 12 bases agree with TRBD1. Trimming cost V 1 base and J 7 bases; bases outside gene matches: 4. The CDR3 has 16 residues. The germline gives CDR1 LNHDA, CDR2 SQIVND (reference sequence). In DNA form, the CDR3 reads TGTGCCAGTAGTATAGGGGGACAGGGGGCCGGCGGGGAGCTGTTTTTT. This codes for CASSIGGQGAGGELFF.

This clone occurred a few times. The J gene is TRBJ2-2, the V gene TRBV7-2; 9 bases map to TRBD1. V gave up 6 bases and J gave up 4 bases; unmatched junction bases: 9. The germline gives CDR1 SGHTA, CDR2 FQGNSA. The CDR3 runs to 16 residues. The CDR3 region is CASRQAPTGGTGELFF. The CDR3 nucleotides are TGTGCCAGCAGACAAGCTCCGACAGGGGGCACCGGGGAGCTGTTTTTT.

CDR3 sequence reads: CASSQVKETQYF. CDR3 nucleotide sequence: TGTGCCAGCAGCCAAGTTAAAGAGACCCAGTACTTC. V is TRBV3-1 (or the pseudogene TRBV3-2) and J is TRBJ2-5, with unresolved D. V dropped 1 base and J dropped 3 bases, with 3 bases sitting between them. CDR1 LGHDT and CDR2 YNNKEL come from the germline V gene (reference sequence). The CDR3 extends over 12 amino acids.

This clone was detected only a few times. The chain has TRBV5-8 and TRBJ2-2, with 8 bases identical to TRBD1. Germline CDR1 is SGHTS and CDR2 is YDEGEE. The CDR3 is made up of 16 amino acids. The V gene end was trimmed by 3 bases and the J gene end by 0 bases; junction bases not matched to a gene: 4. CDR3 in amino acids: CASSSGQVANTGELFF. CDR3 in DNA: TGTGCCAGCAGCTCGGGACAGGTAGCGAACACCGGGGAGCTGTTTTTT.

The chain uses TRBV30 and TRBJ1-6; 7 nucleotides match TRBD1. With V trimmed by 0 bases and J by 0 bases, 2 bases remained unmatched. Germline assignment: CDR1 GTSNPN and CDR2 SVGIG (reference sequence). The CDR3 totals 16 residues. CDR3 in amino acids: CAWSVRTGSYNSPLHF. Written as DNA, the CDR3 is TGTGCCTGGAGTGTACGGACAGGCTCCTATAATTCACCCCTCCACTTT.

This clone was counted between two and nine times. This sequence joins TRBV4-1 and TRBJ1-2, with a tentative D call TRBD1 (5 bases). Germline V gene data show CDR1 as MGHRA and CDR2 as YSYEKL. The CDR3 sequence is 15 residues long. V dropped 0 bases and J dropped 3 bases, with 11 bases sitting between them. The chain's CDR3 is CASSQDSTGYYGYTF. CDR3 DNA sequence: TGCGCCAGCAGCCAAGACTCTACAGGCTACTATGGCTACACCTTC.

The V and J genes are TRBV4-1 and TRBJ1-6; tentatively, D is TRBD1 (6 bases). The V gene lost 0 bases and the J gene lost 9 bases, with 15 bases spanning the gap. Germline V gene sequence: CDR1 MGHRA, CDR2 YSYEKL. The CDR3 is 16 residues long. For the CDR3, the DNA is TGCGCCAGCAGCCAAGATGGGGGCCTAGGGCGTTCACCCCTCCACTTT. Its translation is CASSQDGGLGRSPLHF.

The CDR3, as DNA: TGTGCCAGCAGCCCCCAGAATACCTATGGCTACACCTTC. Amino acids: CASSPQNTYGYTF. This chain connects TRBV7-9 to TRBJ1-2, with D unclear. Trimming stripped 5 bases from V and 4 bases from J, with 11 bases between. Germline V gives CDR1 SEHNR, CDR2 FQNEAQ (reference sequence). This CDR3 region has 13 residues.

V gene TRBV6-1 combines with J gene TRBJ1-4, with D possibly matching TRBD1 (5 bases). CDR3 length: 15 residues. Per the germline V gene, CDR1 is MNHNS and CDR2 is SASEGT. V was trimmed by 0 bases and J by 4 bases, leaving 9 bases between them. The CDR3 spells CASSEAQGGNEKLFF. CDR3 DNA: TGTGCCAGCAGTGAAGCCCAGGGTGGTAATGAAAAACTGTTTTTT.

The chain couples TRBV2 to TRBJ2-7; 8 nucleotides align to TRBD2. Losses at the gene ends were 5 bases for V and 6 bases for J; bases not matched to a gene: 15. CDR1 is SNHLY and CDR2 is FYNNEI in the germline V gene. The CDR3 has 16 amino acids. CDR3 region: CASSPAKRESLSEQYV. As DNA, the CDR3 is TGTGCCAGCAGTCCCGCGAAGCGGGAGAGTCTTTCCGAGCAGTACGTC.

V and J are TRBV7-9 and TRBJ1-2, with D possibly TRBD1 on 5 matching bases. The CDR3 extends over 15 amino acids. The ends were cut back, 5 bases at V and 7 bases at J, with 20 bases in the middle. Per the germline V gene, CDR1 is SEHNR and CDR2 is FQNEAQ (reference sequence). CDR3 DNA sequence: TGTGCCAGCAGCCTTAGCTCGACGGGGGGAGGTGGCTACACCTTC. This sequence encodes CASSLSSTGGGGYTF.

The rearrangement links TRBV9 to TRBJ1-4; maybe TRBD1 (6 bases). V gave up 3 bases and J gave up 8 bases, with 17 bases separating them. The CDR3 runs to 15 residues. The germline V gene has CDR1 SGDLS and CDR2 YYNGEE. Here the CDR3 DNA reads TGTGCCAGCAGCGGTCAGGGGACAACACGGGAAAAACTGTTTTTT. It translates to CASSGQGTTREKLFF.

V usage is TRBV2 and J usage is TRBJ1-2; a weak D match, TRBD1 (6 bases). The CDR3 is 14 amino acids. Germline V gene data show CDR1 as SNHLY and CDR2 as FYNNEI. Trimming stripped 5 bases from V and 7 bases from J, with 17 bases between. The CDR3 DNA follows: TGTGCCAGCAGTCCTAGCCAGGGGTTGAGTGGCTACACCTTC. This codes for CASSPSQGLSGYTF.

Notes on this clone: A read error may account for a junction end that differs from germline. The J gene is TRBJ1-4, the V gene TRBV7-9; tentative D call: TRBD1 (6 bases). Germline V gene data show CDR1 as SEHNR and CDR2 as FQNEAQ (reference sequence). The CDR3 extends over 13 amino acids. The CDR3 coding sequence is TGTGCCAGCAGCTTATCAGGGGATGAAAAAATGTTTTTT. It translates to CASSLSGDEKMFF.

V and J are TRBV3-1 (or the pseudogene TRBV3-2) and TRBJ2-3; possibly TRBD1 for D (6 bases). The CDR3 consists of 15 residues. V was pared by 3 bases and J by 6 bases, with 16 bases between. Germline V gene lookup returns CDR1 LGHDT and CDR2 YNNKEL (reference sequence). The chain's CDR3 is CASSHLNRVADTQYF. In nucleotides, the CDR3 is TGTGCCAGCAGCCATCTAAACAGGGTGGCGGATACGCAGTATTTT.

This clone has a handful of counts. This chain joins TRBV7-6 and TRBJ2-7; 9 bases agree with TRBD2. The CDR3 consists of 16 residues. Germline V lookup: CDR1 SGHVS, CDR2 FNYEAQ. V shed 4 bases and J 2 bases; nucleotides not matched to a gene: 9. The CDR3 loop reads CASSSSIAGDPYEQYF. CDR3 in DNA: TGTGCCAGCAGCTCAAGTATAGCGGGGGATCCCTACGAGCAGTACTTC. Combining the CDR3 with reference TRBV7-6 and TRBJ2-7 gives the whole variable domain GAGVSQSPRYKVTKRGQDVALRCDPISGHVSLYWYRQALGQGPEFLTYFNYEAQQDKSGLPNDRFSAERPEGSISTLTIQRTEQRDSAMYRCASSSSIAGDPYEQYFGPGTRLTVT.

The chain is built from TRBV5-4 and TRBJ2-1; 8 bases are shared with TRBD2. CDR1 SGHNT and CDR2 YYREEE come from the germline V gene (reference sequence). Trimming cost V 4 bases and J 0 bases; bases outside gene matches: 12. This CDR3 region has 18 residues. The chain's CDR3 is CASSRGAGGLSSYNEQFF. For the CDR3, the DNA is TGTGCCAGCAGCCGCGGGGCGGGGGGCCTGAGCTCCTACAATGAGCAGTTCTTC.

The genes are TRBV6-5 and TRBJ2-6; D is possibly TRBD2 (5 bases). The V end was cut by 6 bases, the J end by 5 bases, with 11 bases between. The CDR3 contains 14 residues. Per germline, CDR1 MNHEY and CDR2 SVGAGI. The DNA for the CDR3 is TGTGCCAGCAGCGAGAACGGGAGGGCCAACGTCCTGACTTTC. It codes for CASSENGRANVLTF.

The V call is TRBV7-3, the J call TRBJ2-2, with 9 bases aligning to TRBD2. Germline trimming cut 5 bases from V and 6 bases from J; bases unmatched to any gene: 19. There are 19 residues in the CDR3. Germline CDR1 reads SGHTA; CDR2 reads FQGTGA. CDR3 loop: CASSAGALAGNARAGELFF. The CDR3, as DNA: TGTGCCAGCAGCGCAGGTGCTCTAGCGGGGAACGCTAGGGCCGGGGAGCTGTTTTTT.

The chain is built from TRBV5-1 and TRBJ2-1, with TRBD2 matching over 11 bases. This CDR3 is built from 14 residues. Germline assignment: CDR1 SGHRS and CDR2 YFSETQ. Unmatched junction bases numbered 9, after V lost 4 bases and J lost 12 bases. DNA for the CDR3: TGCGCCAGCAGCCCCTCCGGGACTAGCGGTCGGCAGTTCTTC. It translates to CASSPSGTSGRQFF.